This T cell receptor (beta chain) was captured by sequencing in a study of blood T cell repertoires in COVID-19 (dated by TCRdb to between 2020 and 2021). In terms of the full investigation: Collaborator samples came from the United States, Italy and Spain and covered acute and convalescent phases of COVID-19. The prospective study material was composed of cDNA or gDNA derived from T cells, B-cell-depleted T cells, or PBMCs. The dataset comprised deeply sampled blood TCRbeta repertoires from subjects exposed to, actively infected with, or recovered from COVID-19. The repertoires were made available in a free public database intended to serve as a resource for research on the immune response to SARS-CoV-2. Samples came from the ongoing ImmuneRACE study (first 160 participants) plus 1,254 subjects from 6 global collaborators. Nearly every sample came with metadata listing a de-identified subject ID, COVID-19 status, age in years and sex. Where available, HLA class I and class II types were obtained from metadata supplied by the sample provider rather than from assay-based typing.

The immunoSEQ Assay, a bias-controlled multiplex PCR, was used to amplify TCRbeta CDR3 regions from genomic DNA. The paper's processing steps were these. Nucleated cell counts per sample were estimated from amplification of reference gene primers within the assay. To quantify the absolute abundance of each unique TCRbeta CDR3 rearrangement, sequence reads were collapsed and filtered. For each sample, productive Simpson clonality was calculated as the square root of Simpson's diversity index over productive rearrangements. Not all clones reach the TCRdb copy of this immuneACCESS table, which keeps in-frame sequences only. Checked studies attribute under half of the gap to unresolved V genes and leave the rest unexplained. That table supplies the V and J calls and clone size; D and trimming were determined from the DNA. Across this sample there are 270,000 or so clones, with 85% seen only once. About an eighth of the sample comes from the top ten.

Each collaborating institution followed its own protocols to collect whole blood in K2EDTA tubes. For TCRbeta analysis, collaborator samples were shipped as frozen whole blood, as isolated PBMCs, or as DNA extracted from either sample type. From its cysteine to its phenylalanine, the CDR3 spans 16 amino acids. Only CDR3 DNA is held: 48 bases, read in frame from base 1. Here V drops 5 bases and J drops 7 bases, and the junction holds 5 bases not matched to any gene. For CDR1 and CDR2, the germline V gene (reference sequence) lists LNHDA and SQIVND. The paper as a whole reports these results and caveats: The amount of clinical and demographic metadata varied by source and participant and was provided uncurated.

Details on this clone: It lacks a known antigen. No much larger clone is present one base from it, and per-base qualities are unavailable.

This clonotype originated in a human donor in a cohort sampled during active COVID-19. The chain uses TRBV19 and TRBJ2-1; 16 middle bases align to TRBD2. Sequencing was carried out using peripheral blood. CDR3 region: CASSPGTSGRGNEQFF. The DNA reads TGTGCCAGTAGTCCCGGGACTAGCGGGAGGGGAAATGAGCAGTTCTTC. The CDR3 plus the reference TRBV19 and TRBJ2-1 genes for the other parts give the full variable domain: DGGITQSPKYLFRKEGQNVTLSCEQNLNHDAMYWYRQDPGQGLRLIYYSQIVNDFQKGDIAEGYSVSREKKESFPLTVTSAQKNPTAFYLCASSPGTSGRGNEQFFGPGTRLTVL.